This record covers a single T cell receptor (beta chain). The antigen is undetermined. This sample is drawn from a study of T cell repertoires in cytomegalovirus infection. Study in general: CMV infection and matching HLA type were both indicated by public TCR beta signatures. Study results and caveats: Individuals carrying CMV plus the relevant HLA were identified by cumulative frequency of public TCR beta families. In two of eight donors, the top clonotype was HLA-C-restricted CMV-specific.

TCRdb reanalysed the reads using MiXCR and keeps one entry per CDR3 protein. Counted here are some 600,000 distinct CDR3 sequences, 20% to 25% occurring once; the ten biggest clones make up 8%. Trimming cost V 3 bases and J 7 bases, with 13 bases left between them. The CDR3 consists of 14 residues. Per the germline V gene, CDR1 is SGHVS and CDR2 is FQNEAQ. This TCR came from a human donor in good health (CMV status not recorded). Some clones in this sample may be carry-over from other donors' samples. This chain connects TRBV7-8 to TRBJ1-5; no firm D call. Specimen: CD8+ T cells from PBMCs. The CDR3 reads CASSFSGVRQPQHF. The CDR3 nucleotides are TGTGCCAGCAGCTTTTCCGGCGTCAGGCAGCCCCAGCATTTT.